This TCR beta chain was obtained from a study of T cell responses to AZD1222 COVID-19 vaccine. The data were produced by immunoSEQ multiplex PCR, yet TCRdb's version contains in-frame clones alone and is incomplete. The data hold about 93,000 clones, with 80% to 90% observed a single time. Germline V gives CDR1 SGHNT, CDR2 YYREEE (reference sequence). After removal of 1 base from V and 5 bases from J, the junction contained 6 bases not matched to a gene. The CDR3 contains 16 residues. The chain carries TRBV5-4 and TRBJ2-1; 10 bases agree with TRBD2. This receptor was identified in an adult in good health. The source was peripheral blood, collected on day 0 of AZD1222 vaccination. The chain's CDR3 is CASSLFGLAGDNEQFF. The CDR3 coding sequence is TGTGCCAGCAGCTTGTTCGGGCTAGCGGGAGACAATGAGCAGTTCTTC.